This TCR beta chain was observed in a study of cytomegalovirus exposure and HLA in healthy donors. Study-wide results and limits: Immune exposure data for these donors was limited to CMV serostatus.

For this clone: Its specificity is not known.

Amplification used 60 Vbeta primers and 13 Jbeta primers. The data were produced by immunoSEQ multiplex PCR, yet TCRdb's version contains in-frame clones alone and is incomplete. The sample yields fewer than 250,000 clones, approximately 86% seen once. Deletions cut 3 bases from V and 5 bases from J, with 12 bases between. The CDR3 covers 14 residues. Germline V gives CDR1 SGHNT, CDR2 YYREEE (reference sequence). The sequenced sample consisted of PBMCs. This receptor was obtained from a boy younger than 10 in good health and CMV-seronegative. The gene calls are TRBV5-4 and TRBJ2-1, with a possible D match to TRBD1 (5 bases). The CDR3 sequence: CASSSSDRNNEQFF. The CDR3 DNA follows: TGTGCCAGCAGCTCTTCTGACAGAAACAATGAGCAGTTCTTC.